A single sample gave rise to the 26 T cell receptor beta chains below, sequenced in a study of T cells after yellow fever vaccination. One entry per CDR3 protein, called by TCRdb with MiXCR from the 5' RACE reads. The sample includes hundreds of thousands of distinct CDR3 sequences, about 7.8% seen only once; the top ten take roughly a sixth. The source material was PBMCs, sampled around 45 days after the first yellow fever vaccination. These receptors were collected from a man aged 18-30 years who received the YFV17D yellow fever vaccine.

This clonotype was found a few times. The gene calls are TRBV5-1 and TRBJ2-3, with 13 bases identical to TRBD2. Germline V gene sequence: CDR1 SGHRS, CDR2 YFSETQ. This CDR3 has 16 residues. With 4 bases clipped from V and 7 bases from J, the junction kept 9 bases outside the gene matches. In DNA, the CDR3 is TGCGCCAGCAGCCCGGGACTAGCGGGGAGAACGAATACGCAGTATTTT. Translated: CASSPGLAGRTNTQYF.

The chain links TRBV6-1 to TRBJ2-7; possibly TRBD1 or TRBD2 for D (6 bases each). V was clipped by 1 base and J by 9 bases, with 13 bases between them. In germline, CDR1 is MNHNS, CDR2 SASEGT. The CDR3 extends over 13 amino acids. Here the CDR3 DNA reads TGTGCCAGCAGTGAAGTATGGGGGGCAAGGCAGTACGTC. It yields the protein CASSEVWGARQYV.

The chain employs TRBV5-1 and TRBJ1-1; D is uncertain. CDR3 length equals 14 residues. Germline V gives CDR1 SGHRS, CDR2 YFSETQ. V was clipped by 4 bases and J by 2 bases, with 12 bases between them. Written as DNA, the CDR3 is TGCGCCAGCAGCCTCTTCGAGGGAAACACTGAAGCTTTCTTT. It specifies CASSLFEGNTEAFF.

The V call is TRBV7-2, the J call TRBJ2-2; perhaps D is TRBD1 or TRBD2 (5 bases each). V lost 1 base and J 9 bases, leaving 15 bases between the germline ends. The V gene's germline CDR1 is SGHTA and CDR2 FQGNSA. The CDR3 spans 15 residues. CDR3 residues: CASSLGGPIVRELFF. The CDR3 nucleotides are TGTGCCAGCAGCTTAGGGGGACCGATTGTCCGGGAGCTGTTTTTT.

In its sample, this clonotype was seen a few times. The chain couples TRBV4-2 to TRBJ2-5; the match to TRBD2 covers 9 bases. V shed 1 base, J shed 5 bases, and the junction held 2 bases outside the gene matches. CDR1 LGHNA and CDR2 YNFKEQ come from the germline V gene. There are 14 residues in the CDR3. The CDR3 is CASSQVLAGETQYF. The CDR3 nucleotides are TGTGCCAGCAGCCAAGTTCTAGCGGGGGAGACCCAGTACTTC.

V gene TRBV7-6 combines with J gene TRBJ2-3; 9 bases match TRBD1. Germline V gives CDR1 SGHVS, CDR2 FNYEAQ. The V gene end was trimmed by 5 bases and the J gene end by 0 bases; junction bases not matched to a gene: 12. The CDR3 extends over 18 amino acids. The CDR3 sequence is CASSTRSGTGTSTDTQYF. The DNA for the CDR3 is TGTGCCAGCAGCACCCGCAGCGGGACAGGGACTAGCACAGATACGCAGTATTTT. The full variable domain, its missing parts supplied by reference TRBV7-6 and TRBJ2-3, is GAGVSQSPRYKVTKRGQDVALRCDPISGHVSLYWYRQALGQGPEFLTYFNYEAQQDKSGLPNDRFSAERPEGSISTLTIQRTEQRDSAMYRCASSTRSGTGTSTDTQYFGPGTRLTVL.

This clonotype was observed a few times. The V gene is TRBV7-9, the J gene TRBJ1-2, with D hard to call. V dropped 5 bases and J dropped 4 bases, with 14 bases sitting between them. Germline values: CDR1 SEHNR, CDR2 FQNEAQ (reference sequence). The CDR3 length is 14 residues. The CDR3: CASSPRTDRYGYTF. DNA of the CDR3: TGTGCCAGCAGCCCGAGGACGGACCGCTATGGCTACACCTTC.

This clonotype appeared many times. V is TRBV12-3 or TRBV12-4 and J is TRBJ1-2; the D is unclear. The length of the CDR3 is 14 residues. Trimming removed 5 bases at V and 8 bases at J, with 18 bases between. CDR3 amino acids: CASSTSLIVGGYTF. CDR3 coding DNA: TGTGCCAGCAGTACCTCCCTGATAGTTGGCGGCTACACCTTC.

This clonotype was counted many times. This rearrangement joins TRBV27 to TRBJ2-2; 10 nucleotides line up with TRBD1. V lost 5 bases, J lost 8 bases, and 5 bases stayed unmatched. This CDR3 contains 14 residues. The V gene's germline CDR1 is MNHEY and CDR2 SMNVEV (reference sequence). This CDR3 is CASSIRDRGGELFF. CDR3 coding DNA: TGTGCCAGCAGTATCCGGGACAGGGGTGGGGAGCTGTTTTTT.

V gene TRBV4-2 combines with J gene TRBJ2-2; possibly TRBD1 for D (6 bases). The CDR3 runs 15 residues. Germline V gene sequence: CDR1 LGHNA, CDR2 YNFKEQ. Trimming took off 0 bases at V and 6 bases at J, with 11 bases between the two ends. CDR3 sequence reads: CASSQDRGAAGELFF. CDR3 in DNA: TGTGCCAGCAGCCAAGACAGGGGCGCCGCCGGGGAGCTGTTTTTT.

This clonotype was observed a handful of times. V gene TRBV5-5 combines with J gene TRBJ2-5; perhaps TRBD1 as D (6 bases). CDR3 size: 13 residues. CDR1 is SGHKS, CDR2 YYEKEE, per germline (reference sequence). V was clipped by 4 bases and J by 4 bases, with 11 bases between them. Written as DNA, the CDR3 is TGTGCCAGCAGCCCACAGGGATCAGAGACCCAGTACTTC. It encodes CASSPQGSETQYF.

This clonotype was counted between two and nine times. The chain carries TRBV7-2 and TRBJ2-2; 8 nucleotides agree with TRBD2. CDR3 length: 14 residues. V dropped 5 bases and J dropped 6; count of bases not matched to a gene: 5. From germline, CDR1 is SGHTA and CDR2 FQGNSA. The CDR3 spells CASSITSGPGELFF. The CDR3 DNA sequence: TGTGCCAGCAGCATTACTAGCGGCCCCGGGGAGCTGTTTTTT.

The rearrangement joins TRBV5-1 to TRBJ2-3; TRBD2 is a possible D gene (5 bases). Trimming took 7 bases from V and 5 from J, leaving 17 bases between them. Germline CDR1 reads SGHRS; CDR2 reads YFSETQ. The CDR3 sequence is 14 residues long. For the CDR3, the DNA is TGCGCCAGCCGTAGAGGGCATTCCGGAGATACGCAGTATTTT. Protein: CASRRGHSGDTQYF. Full variable domain (outside the CDR3, taken from reference TRBV5-1 and TRBJ2-3): KAGVTQTPRYLIKTRGQQVTLSCSPISGHRSVSWYQQTPGQGLQFLFEYFSETQRNKGNFPGRFSGRQFSNSRSEMNVSTLELGDSALYLCASRRGHSGDTQYFGPGTRLTVL.

The table lists this clonotype with a few counts. V usage is TRBV20-1 and J usage is TRBJ2-1; 7 bases fit TRBD2. The CDR3 has 13 residues. The germline V gene has CDR1 DFQATT and CDR2 SNEGSKA (reference sequence). J gave up 8 bases and V 0 bases, and 4 bases lay outside the gene matches. The CDR3 nucleotides read TGCAGTGCTAGAGACATGGGGGGGGATGAGCAGTTCTTC. This encodes CSARDMGGDEQFF.

The V gene is TRBV5-1, the J gene TRBJ2-3, with D unresolved. The CDR3 extends over 14 amino acids. Germline V gives CDR1 SGHRS, CDR2 YFSETQ. V lost 0 bases, J lost 3 bases, and 8 bases lay in between. CDR3 DNA: TGCGCCAGCAGCTTGGGGCAGATGACAGATACGCAGTATTTT. This gives the protein CASSLGQMTDTQYF.

This clonotype was seen more than once but under ten times. CDR3 region: CASSLDLAEETQYF. The CDR3 DNA is TGTGCCAGCAGCTTAGACCTAGCAGAAGAGACCCAGTACTTC. The V and J genes are TRBV7-6 and TRBJ2-5; weak D call: TRBD2 (5 bases). Germline values: CDR1 SGHVS, CDR2 FNYEAQ. This CDR3 is 14 amino acids long. V was shortened by 1 base and J by 3 bases, with 9 bases between the two germline ends.

This clonotype showed up just a few times. The junction departs from germline at one end; a sequencing error may be responsible. The V gene is TRBV6-5, the J gene TRBJ2-5; a weak D match, TRBD2 (6 bases). Germline V gene lookup returns CDR1 MNHEY and CDR2 SVGAGI. This CDR3 has 14 amino acids. CDR3 residues: CATKAGTLQGTQYF. The DNA for the CDR3 is TGTGCCACCAAGGCGGGGACCCTCCAAGGGACCCAGTACTTC.

This clonotype appeared a few times. V gene TRBV5-1 combines with J gene TRBJ2-3; the D gene could be TRBD1 or TRBD2 (5 bases each). Trimming pared 0 bases from V and 2 bases from J, leaving 10 bases between. CDR1 and CDR2 from the germline V gene are SGHRS and YFSETQ. The CDR3 has 15 amino acids. The CDR3 region is CASSLEPGTTDTQYF. DNA of the CDR3: TGCGCCAGCAGCTTGGAGCCGGGGACCACAGATACGCAGTATTTT.

This clonotype was counted between two and nine times. The V call is TRBV7-2, the J call TRBJ2-7; 12 bases fit TRBD2. The ends lost 9 bases at V and 2 bases at J; junction bases unmatched: 5. Germline V CDR1 and CDR2: SGHTA, FQGNSA. The CDR3 contains 14 residues. CDR3 sequence reads: CASALAGGAYEQYF. In DNA form, the CDR3 reads TGTGCCAGTGCCCTAGCGGGGGGGGCCTACGAGCAGTACTTC.

The sample holds a few counts of this clonotype. This rearrangement joins TRBV20-1 to TRBJ2-4; D perhaps matches TRBD2 (5 bases). Germline CDR1 DFQATT, CDR2 SNEGSKA (reference sequence). V shed 6 bases and J shed 4 bases, with 13 bases lying between them. This CDR3 comprises 13 residues. CDR3 in DNA: TGCAGTGCCCGGAGGCCGGGAAAAAACATTCAGTACTTC. Translation: CSARRPGKNIQYF.

The chain combines TRBV20-1 with TRBJ1-1; D is ambiguous. The CDR3 length is 15 residues. Germline V CDR1 and CDR2: DFQATT, SNEGSKA (reference sequence). V was pared by 2 bases and J by 10 bases, with 23 bases between. CDR3 DNA: TGCAGTGCTAGACAGAATAGACCGCTCAGAAATCCAGCTTTCTTT. Translating it yields CSARQNRPLRNPAFF.

This clonotype has more than one count but fewer than ten. This rearrangement joins TRBV5-1 to TRBJ2-7; no clear D. The V gene's germline CDR1 is SGHRS and CDR2 YFSETQ. CDR3 length equals 15 residues. V was shortened by 0 bases and J by 2 bases, with 12 bases between the two germline ends. The CDR3 nucleotides are TGCGCCAGCAGCTTGGCCGTGATTGGGGCCTACGAGCAGTACTTC. It is translated as CASSLAVIGAYEQYF.

This chain connects TRBV5-1 to TRBJ2-2, with 7 bases fitting TRBD1. CDR1 SGHRS and CDR2 YFSETQ come from the germline V gene. V dropped 2 bases and J dropped 1; count of bases not matched to a gene: 2. The CDR3 length is 15 residues. In DNA, the CDR3 is TGCGCCAGCAGCTTTCGGACAGGGAACACCGGGGAGCTGTTTTTT. It yields the protein CASSFRTGNTGELFF.

The CDR3: CASSPGGTGGYYEQYF. The DNA for the CDR3 is TGTGCCAGCTCACCAGGCGGGACAGGGGGTTACTACGAGCAGTACTTC. The rearrangement joins TRBV18 to TRBJ2-7; 11 bases fit TRBD1. CDR3 size: 16 residues. Germline lookup yields CDR1 KGHSH and CDR2 LQKENI. The J segment lost 3 bases and the V segment lost 2 bases, leaving 6 bases of the junction unmatched.

This clonotype was counted a few times. The rearrangement joins TRBV6-2 or TRBV6-3 to TRBJ2-1, with a weak D call TRBD1 (6 bases). The CDR3 sequence is 15 residues long. V dropped 2 bases and J dropped 8 bases, with 16 bases sitting between them. The germline CDR1 and CDR2 sequences are MNHEY and SVGEGT. This chain's CDR3 is CASSYPTGLAHEQFF. For the CDR3, the DNA is TGTGCCAGCAGTTACCCTACAGGGTTGGCTCATGAGCAGTTCTTC.

A few counts support this clonotype. V gene TRBV20-1 combines with J gene TRBJ1-4, with D perhaps matching TRBD1 (6 bases). CDR1 and CDR2 (germline): DFQATT, SNEGSKA (reference sequence). Trimming cost V 2 bases and J 4 bases, with 11 bases left between them. The CDR3 consists of 14 residues. CDR3 sequence: CSARSRGGNEKLFF. For the CDR3, the DNA is TGCAGTGCTAGAAGCAGGGGCGGTAATGAAAAACTGTTTTTT.